This T cell receptor beta chain is from a study of CD8 T cells in Susac syndrome. Broader study findings: Among active patients and in TEMRA cells, CD8+ clonal expansion in Susac reached its peak. The study identified roughly seventeen and five Susac-specific public clones in total CD8+ and CD8+ TEMRA repertoires.

While CD8+ and CD4+ T cells were isolated negatively, TEMRA cells were enriched by FACS. This clonotype was seen once. Its antigen remains unidentified. J lost 3 bases, V lost 2 bases, and 5 bases had no gene match. This CDR3 contains 15 residues. From germline, CDR1 is KGHSY and CDR2 FQNENV. A quantity of about 0.5 to 1 ug RNA underwent reverse transcription using random hexamers. An immunoSEQ multiplex PCR generated amplified TCR beta CDR3 products spanning 54 Vbeta and 13 Jbeta. TCRdb itself ran the immunoSEQ multiplex PCR reads through MiXCR, one entry per CDR3 protein. The profile shows about 190,000 distinct CDR3 sequences, around 95% of them singletons.

The gene calls are TRBV16 and TRBJ2-7; 9 bases align to TRBD2. Sequencing input: CD8+ T cells from PBMCs. This receptor was identified in a human donor with Susac syndrome. The CDR3 DNA sequence: TGTGCCAGCAGCCAAGAAGGCGGGAGGGTCTACGAGCAGTACTTC. It translates to CASSQEGGRVYEQYF. Based on the CDR3 plus reference TRBV16 and TRBJ2-7, the full variable domain is GEEVAQTPKHLVRGEGQKAKLYCAPIKGHSYVFWYQQVLKNEFKFLISFQNENVFDETGMPKERFSAKCLPNSPCSLEIQATKLEDSAVYFCASSQEGGRVYEQYFGPGTRLTVT.